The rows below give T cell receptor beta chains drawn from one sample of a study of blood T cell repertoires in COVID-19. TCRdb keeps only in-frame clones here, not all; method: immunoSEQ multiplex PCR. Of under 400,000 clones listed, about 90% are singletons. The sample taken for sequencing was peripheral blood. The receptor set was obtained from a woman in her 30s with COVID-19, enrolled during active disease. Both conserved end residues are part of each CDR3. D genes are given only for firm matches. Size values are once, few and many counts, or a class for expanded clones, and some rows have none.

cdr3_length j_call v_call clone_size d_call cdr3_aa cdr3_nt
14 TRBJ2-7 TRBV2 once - CASSHVTALYEQYF TGTGCCAGCAGTCATGTGACAGCTCTGTACGAGCAGTACTTC
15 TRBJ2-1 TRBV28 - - CASSLLRDWRNEQFF TGTGCCAGCAGTTTACTGCGGGACTGGAGAAATGAGCAGTTCTTC
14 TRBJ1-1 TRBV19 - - CASRRTTGNTEAFF TGTGCCAGTAGGAGGACAACTGGGAACACTGAAGCTTTCTTT
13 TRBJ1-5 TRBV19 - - CASSATDNQPQHF TGTGCCAGTAGTGCTACAGACAATCAGCCCCAGCATTTT
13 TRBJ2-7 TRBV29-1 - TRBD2 CSATSGGSYEQYF TGCAGCGCGACTAGCGGAGGCTCCTACGAGCAGTACTTC
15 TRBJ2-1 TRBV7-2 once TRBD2 CASSSLAGGLNEQFF TGTGCCAGCAGCTCCTTAGCGGGAGGACTCAATGAGCAGTTCTTC
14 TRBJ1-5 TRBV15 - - CATSRDSGNQPQHF TGTGCCACCAGCAGAGATTCGGGCAATCAGCCCCAGCATTTT
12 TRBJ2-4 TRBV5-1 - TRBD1 CASRDSKNIQYF TGCGCCAGCCGGGACAGCAAAAACATTCAGTACTTC
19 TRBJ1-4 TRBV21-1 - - CASSKSTGQGTRTNEKLFF TGTGCCAGCAGCAAATCGACTGGACAGGGGACGCGAACTAATGAAAAACTGTTTTTT
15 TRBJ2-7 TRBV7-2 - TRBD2 CASSLDLAGSYEQYF TGTGCCAGCAGCTTAGACCTAGCGGGATCCTACGAGCAGTACTTC